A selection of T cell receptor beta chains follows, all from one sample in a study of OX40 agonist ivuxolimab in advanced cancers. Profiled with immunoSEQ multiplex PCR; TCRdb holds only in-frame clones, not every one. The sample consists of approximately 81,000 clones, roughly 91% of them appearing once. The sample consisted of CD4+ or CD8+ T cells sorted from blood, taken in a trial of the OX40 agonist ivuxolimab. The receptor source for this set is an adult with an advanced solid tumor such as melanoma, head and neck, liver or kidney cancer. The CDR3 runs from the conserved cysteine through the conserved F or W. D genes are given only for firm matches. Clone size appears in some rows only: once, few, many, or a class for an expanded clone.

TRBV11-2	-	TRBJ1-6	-	TGTGCCTCGAGCCTGGGGGGGAATGATTCACCCCTCCACTTT	CASSLGGNDSPLHF
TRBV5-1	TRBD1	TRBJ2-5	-	TGCGCCAGCAGCTTGGCCGAACAGGGGCTGCCCGAGACCCAGTACTTC	CASSLAEQGLPETQYF
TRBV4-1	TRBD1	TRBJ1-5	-	TGCGCCAGCAGCCCCGGACAGGGGGATCAGCCCCAGCATTTT	CASSPGQGDQPQHF
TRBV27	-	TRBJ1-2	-	TGTGCCAGCAGTTGGGCCAGGGATGGCTATGGCTACACCTTC	CASSWARDGYGYTF
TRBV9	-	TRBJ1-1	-	TGTGCCAGCAGCGTAGCGGGAAGGTTCACTGAAGCTTTCTTT	CASSVAGRFTEAFF
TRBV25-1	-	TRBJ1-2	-	TGTGCCAGCAGGGAGGCTAACTATGGCTACACCTTC	CASREANYGYTF
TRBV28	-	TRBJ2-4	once	TGTGCCAGCAGTTTTTTAGGGGGAGGGGACATTCAGTACTTC	CASSFLGGGDIQYF
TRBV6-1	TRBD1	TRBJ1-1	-	TGTGCCAGCAGTGAAGATTGGTGGGACAGGGGATTGACGAACACTGAAGCTTTCTTT	CASSEDWWDRGLTNTEAFF
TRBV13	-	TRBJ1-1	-	TGTGCCAGCAGCTTAGGCCTGCTCGGTGAAGCTTTCTTT	CASSLGLLGEAFF
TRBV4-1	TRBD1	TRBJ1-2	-	TGCGCCAGCAGCCAGCCATATCCGGGACAGCCTAACTATGGCTACACCTTC	CASSQPYPGQPNYGYTF
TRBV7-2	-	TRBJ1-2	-	TGTGCCAGCAGCTTAGTTGGAGGCGCTGTCGATGGCTACACCTTC	CASSLVGGAVDGYTF
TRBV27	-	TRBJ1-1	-	TGTGCCAGCAGTCCGGGACGGTTGAACACTGAAGCTTTCTTT	CASSPGRLNTEAFF
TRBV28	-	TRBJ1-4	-	TGTGCCAGCAGTTTCACTACAGGAACTAATGAAAAACTGTTTTTT	CASSFTTGTNEKLFF
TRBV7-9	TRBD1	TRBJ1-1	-	TGTGCCAGCAGCCCCGGACAGGGTGAAGCTTTCTTT	CASSPGQGEAFF
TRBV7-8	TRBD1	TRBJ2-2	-	TGTGCCAGCAGCTACCACAGGGGGCTGGCCGGGGAGCTGTTTTTT	CASSYHRGLAGELFF
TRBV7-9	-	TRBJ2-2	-	TGTGCCAGCACCCCGCGGGTATCGAACACCGGGGAGCTGTTTTTT	CASTPRVSNTGELFF
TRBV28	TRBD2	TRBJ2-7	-	TGTGCCAGCAGCCTACTAGCGGGAGATTATTCCTACGAGCAGTACTTC	CASSLLAGDYSYEQYF
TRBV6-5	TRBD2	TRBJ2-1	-	TGTGCCAGCAGCTGGACTAGCGGCGCCATCAATGAGCAGTTCTTC	CASSWTSGAINEQFF
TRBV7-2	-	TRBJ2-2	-	TGTGCCAGCAGCTTAGATCTGCCACCCTGGGGCGGGGAGCTGTTTTTT	CASSLDLPPWGGELFF
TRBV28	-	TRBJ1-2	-	TGTGCCAGCAGCCAACCCTTAAATGTTGGGGCCAACTATGGCTACACCTTC	CASSQPLNVGANYGYTF
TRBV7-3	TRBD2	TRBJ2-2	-	TGTGCCAGCAGCCCAGGACTAGCGGACACCGGGGAGCTGTTTTTT	CASSPGLADTGELFF
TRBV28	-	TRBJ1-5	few	TGTGCCAGCAGTTTAGTTGGGGGGCTCGGGAATCAGCCCCAGCATTTT	CASSLVGGLGNQPQHF
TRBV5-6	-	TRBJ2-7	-	TGTGCCAGCAGTGTTTCCTACGAGCAGTACTTC	CASSVSYEQYF
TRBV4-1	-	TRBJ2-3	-	TGCGCCAGCAGCCAAGACCAAGGGGGACGCACAGATACGCAGTATTTT	CASSQDQGGRTDTQYF
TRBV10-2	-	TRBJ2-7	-	TGCGCCAGCAGTGAGCGGGGTGTGACCTACGAGCAGTACTTC	CASSERGVTYEQYF
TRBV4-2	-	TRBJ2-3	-	TGTGCCAGCAGCCAAGATAGTTTAAGTCTTCGGGGCCGGGGAGATACGCAGTATTTT	CASSQDSLSLRGRGDTQYF
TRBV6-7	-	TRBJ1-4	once	TGTGCCAGCAGCCCAAACAGGGCACCCAAACAAAGTTTTTTTGATGAAAAACTGTTTTTT	CASSPNRAPKQSFFDEKLFF
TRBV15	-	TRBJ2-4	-	TGTGCCACCCGGGGGGCGCCTTACATTCAGTACTTC	CATRGAPYIQYF
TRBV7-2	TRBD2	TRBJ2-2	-	TGTGCCAGCAGCCCGATGGGAGGGAGGGCCCCCGGGGAGCTGTTTTTT	CASSPMGGRAPGELFF
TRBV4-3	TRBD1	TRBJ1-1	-	TGCGCCAGCAGCCCGGACATACAAGGGGGCTACACTGAAGCTTTCTTT	CASSPDIQGGYTEAFF
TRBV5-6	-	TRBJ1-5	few	TGTGCCAGCAGCTTGATTACGAGCAATCAGCCCCAGCATTTT	CASSLITSNQPQHF
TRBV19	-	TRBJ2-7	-	TGTGCCAGTAGTAGGCCGGAGGGGGAGAGCTCCTACGAGCAGTACTTC	CASSRPEGESSYEQYF
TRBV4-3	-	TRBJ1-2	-	TGCGCCAGCAGCCAAGATCTAGGGCGACCCCTTGGGGCCCACGGCGGCTACACCTTC	CASSQDLGRPLGAHGGYTF
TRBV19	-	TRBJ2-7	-	TGTGCCAGTGGGTCTAAACAGGGCTACGAGCAGTACTTC	CASGSKQGYEQYF
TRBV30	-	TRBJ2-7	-	TGTGCCTGGAGTCCTAGATTGGGCGGGCCCGCCTACGAGCAGTACTTC	CAWSPRLGGPAYEQYF
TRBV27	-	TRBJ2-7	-	TGTGCCAGCAGCCCAGGGGACGGCTCCTACGAGCAGTACTTC	CASSPGDGSYEQYF
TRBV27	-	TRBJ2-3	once	TGTGCCAGCATGTCCCTGGAGGTTAGCACAGATACGCAGTATTTT	CASMSLEVSTDTQYF
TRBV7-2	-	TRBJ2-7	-	TGTGCCAGCAGCTTAGCGGCCGGGGCCTACGAGCAGTACTTC	CASSLAAGAYEQYF
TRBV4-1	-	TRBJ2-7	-	TGCGCCAGCAGCCAAGATCCCCCGGGTCGCGAGCAGTACTTC	CASSQDPPGREQYF
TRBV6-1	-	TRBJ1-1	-	TGTGCCAGCAGTGACAGGGGACCGAACACTGAAGCTTTCTTT	CASSDRGPNTEAFF
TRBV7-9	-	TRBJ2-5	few	TGTGCCAGCAGCTTACCTTCGTCGGAGACCCAGTACTTC	CASSLPSSETQYF
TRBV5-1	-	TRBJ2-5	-	TGCGCCAGCAGCTTGGTTGAAGGGAAAGAGACCCAGTACTTC	CASSLVEGKETQYF
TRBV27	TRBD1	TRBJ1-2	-	TGTGCCAGCAGCCCAGGGACAGGGAGCTATGGCTACACCTTC	CASSPGTGSYGYTF
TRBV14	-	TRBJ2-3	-	TGTGCCAGCAGCCCCGGTCCGGCTAGTGGCACAGATACGCAGTATTTT	CASSPGPASGTDTQYF
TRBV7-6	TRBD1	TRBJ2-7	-	TGTGCCGTATCCGGGACAGGATCCTACGAGCAGTACTTC	CAVSGTGSYEQYF
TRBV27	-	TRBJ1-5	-	TGTGCCAGCAGTCTCTTTGACAATCAGCCCCAGCATTTT	CASSLFDNQPQHF
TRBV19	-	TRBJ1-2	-	TGTGCCAGTAGTATACTGCCAGGTCCTGGCTATGGCTACACCTTC	CASSILPGPGYGYTF
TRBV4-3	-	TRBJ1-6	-	TGCGCCAGCAGCCAAGATGGGAGGGGTTGGGGTTCACCCCTCCACTTT	CASSQDGRGWGSPLHF
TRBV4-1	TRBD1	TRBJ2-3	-	TGCGCCAGCAGCCAAGACCTTCTCCCAGGGGGCCCAGATACGCAGTATTTT	CASSQDLLPGGPDTQYF
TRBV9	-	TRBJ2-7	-	TGTGCCAGCAGCGTAGTCCCCAGCTCCTACGAGCAGTACTTC	CASSVVPSSYEQYF
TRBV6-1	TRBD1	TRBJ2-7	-	TGTGCCATCAGTGAGTCAGGGACAGGGGGCCCCTACGAGCAGTACTTC	CAISESGTGGPYEQYF
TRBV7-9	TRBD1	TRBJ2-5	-	TGTGCCAGCAGCCCCCCCGGGGACAGCCAAGAGACCCAGTACTTC	CASSPPGDSQETQYF